The clone carrying this T cell receptor (beta chain) occurred once. TCRdb's copy holds only in-frame clones and misses some; the assay was immunoSEQ multiplex PCR. The sample includes approximately 86,000 clones, 70% to 90% of them seen just once. This sample stems from a study of PD-L1 blockade in urothelial cancer. Across the study: Atezolizumab was started by patients in 2014 at 1,200 mg intravenously every 3 weeks.

This sample's time point: pretreatment peripheral blood. Germline assignment: CDR1 MNHEY and CDR2 SMNVEV (reference sequence). After removal of 4 bases from V and 7 bases from J, the junction contained 8 bases not matched to a gene. The CDR3 is 14 amino acids. The sequenced sample was PBMCs, obtained around atezolizumab (anti-PD-L1) treatment. The rearrangement links TRBV27 to TRBJ2-7, with 9 bases aligning to TRBD2. The sequence was collected from a man in his forties with urothelial cancer. DNA for the CDR3: TGTGCCAGCAGTTCCATAGCGGGAGAGGGAGAGCAGTACTTC. Translation gives CASSSIAGEGEQYF.